Listed below are T cell receptor beta chains from one sample, sequenced in a study of neurological immune-mediated disorders. A single record per CDR3 protein comes from TCRdb applying MiXCR to the 5' RACE reads. The repertoire holds about 77,000 distinct CDR3 sequences, with around 9.9% as singletons. Sequenced: PBMCs. Receptors were obtained from a man aged 45-65 years in good health. Each CDR3 is given with its conserved first and last residue. D genes are given only for firm matches. Only part of the rows carry a size: once, few, many, or a class if the clone is expanded.

V: TRBV28
D: TRBD2
J: TRBJ2-1
size: many
CDR3: CASSLRVGRGGNEQFF
DNA: TGTGCCAGCAGTTTAAGGGTTGGCCGCGGGGGTAATGAGCAGTTCTTC

V: TRBV28
D: NA
J: TRBJ2-7
size: many
CDR3: CASSLHPLRTYEQYF
DNA: TGTGCCAGCAGTTTACACCCCCTCCGGACCTACGAGCAGTACTTC

V: TRBV29-1
D: TRBD2
J: TRBJ2-1
size: NA
CDR3: CSGGSGRDDEQFF
DNA: TGCAGCGGGGGTAGCGGGAGGGACGATGAGCAGTTCTTC

V: TRBV24-1
D: NA
J: TRBJ2-1
size: many
CDR3: CELRGNEQFF
DNA: TGTGAGCTCCGGGGGAATGAGCAGTTCTTC

V: TRBV20-1
D: NA
J: TRBJ2-1
size: many
CDR3: CSAPRGNEQFF
DNA: TGCAGTGCTCCCCGAGGCAATGAGCAGTTCTTC

V: TRBV20-1
D: TRBD1
J: TRBJ1-6
size: many
CDR3: CSARDPSGQGHSPLHF
DNA: TGCAGTGCTAGAGATCCATCAGGACAGGGTCATTCACCCCTCCACTTT

V: TRBV20-1
D: NA
J: TRBJ1-1
size: many
CDR3: CSASGYTEAFF
DNA: TGCAGTGCTAGTGGATACACTGAAGCTTTCTTT

V: TRBV2
D: TRBD1
J: TRBJ1-6
size: many
CDR3: CASRETGVSPLHF
DNA: TGTGCCAGCAGGGAAACAGGGGTTTCACCCCTCCACTTT

V: TRBV25-1
D: TRBD1
J: TRBJ1-5
size: many
CDR3: CASSNGQGRPQHF
DNA: TGTGCCAGCAGTAACGGACAGGGACGGCCCCAGCATTTT

V: TRBV7-2
D: NA
J: TRBJ1-3
size: NA
CDR3: CASSLEWAGLVGNTIYF
DNA: TGTGCCAGCAGCTTAGAGTGGGCGGGCTTGGTCGGAAACACAATATATTTT

V: TRBV5-6
D: TRBD1
J: TRBJ1-2
size: many
CDR3: CASSLGQGYGGYTF
DNA: TGTGCCAGCAGCTTGGGACAGGGTTATGGCGGCTACACCTTC

V: TRBV7-2
D: TRBD2
J: TRBJ2-7
size: NA
CDR3: CASSPTSGVSYEQYF
DNA: TGTGCCAGCAGCCCGACTAGCGGGGTCTCCTACGAGCAGTACTTC

V: TRBV5-1
D: NA
J: TRBJ2-3
size: many
CDR3: CASSLGAKSPDTQYF
DNA: TGCGCCAGCAGCTTGGGAGCGAAGAGTCCAGATACGCAGTATTTT

V: TRBV18
D: NA
J: TRBJ2-7
size: many
CDR3: CASSAPGLSSYEQYF
DNA: TGTGCCAGCTCGGCCCCGGGACTGAGCTCCTACGAGCAGTACTTC

V: TRBV11-2
D: NA
J: TRBJ2-3
size: many
CDR3: CASRLGVGTQYF
DNA: TGTGCCAGCAGGTTGGGGGTCGGTACGCAGTATTTT

V: TRBV28
D: NA
J: TRBJ2-7
size: many
CDR3: CASSTARAEQYF
DNA: TGTGCCAGCAGTACGGCAAGGGCCGAGCAGTACTTC

V: TRBV6-6
D: NA
J: TRBJ2-1
size: NA
CDR3: CASSPGTPGGNEQFF
DNA: TGTGCCAGCAGCCCCGGGACCCCCGGGGGAAATGAGCAGTTCTTC

V: TRBV6-1
D: NA
J: TRBJ2-7
size: NA
CDR3: CASRRYGGEQYF
DNA: TGTGCCAGCAGACGCTACGGAGGCGAGCAGTACTTC

V: TRBV29-1
D: NA
J: TRBJ1-1
size: few
CDR3: CSWAGPLNTEAFF
DNA: TGCAGCTGGGCGGGGCCCTTGAACACTGAAGCTTTCTTT

V: TRBV5-6
D: NA
J: TRBJ2-2
size: once
CDR3: CASSFWTPNTVELFF
DNA: TGTGCCAGCAGCTTCTGGACACCGAACACCGTGGAGCTGTTTTTT

V: TRBV9
D: NA
J: TRBJ2-5
size: many
CDR3: CASSPRTGGIETQYF
DNA: TGTGCCAGCAGCCCTCGGACCGGGGGTATAGAGACCCAGTACTTC

V: TRBV24-1
D: TRBD1
J: TRBJ2-5
size: many
CDR3: CATSDPLDRGPGETQYF
DNA: TGTGCCACCAGTGACCCCCTCGACAGGGGGCCGGGAGAGACCCAGTACTTC

V: TRBV7-2
D: TRBD2
J: TRBJ2-1
size: many
CDR3: CASSLDAGGRNEQFF
DNA: TGTGCCAGCAGCTTAGATGCGGGGGGAAGGAATGAGCAGTTCTTC

V: TRBV7-7
D: TRBD2
J: TRBJ2-1
size: few
CDR3: CASSLRLAGVNNEQFF
DNA: TGTGCCAGCAGCTTAAGACTAGCGGGGGTGAACAATGAGCAGTTCTTC

V: TRBV20-1
D: TRBD2
J: TRBJ2-1
size: many
CDR3: CSVETGTISYNEQFF
DNA: TGCAGTGTTGAAACCGGGACTATCTCCTACAATGAGCAGTTCTTC

V: TRBV28
D: TRBD2
J: TRBJ2-1
size: many
CDR3: CASSLEFSGRGNEQFF
DNA: TGTGCCAGCAGCCTCGAATTTAGCGGGCGTGGTAATGAGCAGTTCTTC

V: TRBV7-6
D: TRBD1
J: TRBJ2-2
size: many
CDR3: CASSLGGQGVPGELFF
DNA: TGTGCCAGCAGCCTAGGGGGACAGGGCGTTCCCGGGGAGCTGTTTTTT

V: TRBV11-2
D: NA
J: TRBJ1-3
size: many
CDR3: CASSSVVSGNTIYF
DNA: TGTGCCAGCAGCTCGGTGGTTTCAGGAAACACCATATATTTT

V: TRBV20-1
D: TRBD2
J: TRBJ2-3
size: many
CDR3: CSAGGTSGGGDTQYF
DNA: TGCAGTGCTGGCGGGACTAGCGGGGGAGGAGATACGCAGTATTTT

V: TRBV10-3
D: NA
J: TRBJ1-2
size: many
CDR3: CAIRREPSYGYTF
DNA: TGTGCCATCAGACGGGAACCAAGCTATGGCTACACCTTC

V: TRBV5-8
D: NA
J: TRBJ2-5
size: few
CDR3: CASSSRSGTRETQYF
DNA: TGTGCCAGCAGCTCCCGATCGGGGACCCGGGAGACCCAGTACTTC

V: TRBV29-1
D: TRBD2
J: TRBJ2-3
size: many
CDR3: CSVIYSGGADTQYF
DNA: TGCAGCGTTATTTATAGCGGGGGGGCAGATACGCAGTATTTT

V: TRBV7-9
D: NA
J: TRBJ2-1
size: medium-sized
CDR3: CASSGLTWDNEQFF
DNA: TGTGCCAGCAGCGGACTAACTTGGGACAATGAGCAGTTCTTC

V: TRBV2
D: NA
J: TRBJ2-1
size: many
CDR3: CASRPGRNSYNEQFF
DNA: TGTGCCAGCAGACCGGGACGGAACTCCTACAATGAGCAGTTCTTC

V: TRBV20-1
D: NA
J: TRBJ2-5
size: many
CDR3: CSATSDQETQYF
DNA: TGCAGTGCTACTAGCGACCAAGAGACCCAGTACTTC

V: TRBV5-5
D: TRBD1
J: TRBJ1-1
size: many
CDR3: CASSLRQGGSGAFF
DNA: TGTGCCAGCAGCCTACGACAGGGGGGAAGCGGAGCTTTCTTT

V: TRBV13
D: TRBD1
J: TRBJ2-5
size: many
CDR3: CASSLRGTGRETQYF
DNA: TGTGCCAGCAGCTTAAGAGGGACAGGCCGGGAGACCCAGTACTTC

V: TRBV6-5
D: NA
J: TRBJ1-1
size: many
CDR3: CASSYALNTEAFF
DNA: TGTGCCAGCAGTTACGCCTTGAACACTGAAGCTTTCTTT

V: TRBV5-1
D: NA
J: TRBJ1-3
size: many
CDR3: CASSLVEGSGGNTIYF
DNA: TGCGCCAGCAGCTTGGTGGAGGGGTCTGGTGGAAACACCATATATTTT

V: TRBV20-1
D: NA
J: TRBJ1-5
size: many
CDR3: CSAIKGTGNQPQHF
DNA: TGCAGTGCTATCAAAGGGACTGGCAATCAGCCCCAGCATTTT

V: TRBV7-8
D: NA
J: TRBJ2-6
size: many
CDR3: CASSLLGAGANVLTF
DNA: TGTGCCAGCAGTTTACTGGGGGCTGGGGCCAACGTCCTGACTTTC

V: TRBV12-3/TRBV12-4
D: TRBD2
J: TRBJ2-7
size: many
CDR3: CASSFWREGGKQYF
DNA: TGTGCCAGCAGTTTTTGGCGGGAGGGGGGCAAGCAGTACTTC

V: TRBV5-1
D: NA
J: TRBJ1-1
size: many
CDR3: CASSLDSGNTEAFF
DNA: TGCGCCAGCAGCTTGGACTCCGGGAACACTGAAGCTTTCTTT